The 21 T cell receptor beta chains listed next were all sequenced from one sample in a study of PD-1 blockade in classical Hodgkin lymphoma. Following autologous stem cell transplantation, relapse occurred in every patient, and exposure to brentuximab vedotin varied. The table came from immunoSEQ multiplex PCR; TCRdb's copy has only in-frame clones and leaves some out. The table records 50,000 to 65,000 clones, roughly 91% of them present only once. Sample: peripheral blood mononuclear cells (PBMCs), taken before the second cycle of nivolumab. The receptors derive from a human donor with classical Hodgkin lymphoma.

This clone came up once. The chain links TRBV9 to TRBJ2-1; 10 nucleotides line up with TRBD2. Per the germline V gene, CDR1 is SGDLS and CDR2 is YYNGEE. V lost 4 bases, J lost 1 base, and 8 bases stayed unmatched. CDR3 size: 17 residues. The CDR3 is CASSPTRTSGSYNEQFF. In DNA, the CDR3 is TGTGCCAGCAGCCCGACGAGGACTAGCGGATCCTACAATGAGCAGTTCTTC. Complete variable domain (other parts from reference TRBV9 and TRBJ2-1): DSGVTQTPKHLITATGQRVTLRCSPRSGDLSVYWYQQSLDQGLQFLIQYYNGEERAKGNILERFSAQQFPDLHSELNLSSLELGDSALYFCASSPTRTSGSYNEQFFGPGTRLTVL.

Of note for this clone: Other DNA sequences in this specimen translate into the identical CDR3. J is TRBJ1-1 and V is TRBV5-1; D is ambiguous. Germline V gives CDR1 SGHRS, CDR2 YFSETQ. The V gene lost 0 bases and the J gene lost 1 base, with 7 bases spanning the gap. CDR3 size: 14 residues. CDR3 in amino acids: CASSLGQPNTEAFF. The DNA of the CDR3 is TGCGCCAGCAGCTTGGGACAACCGAACACTGAAGCTTTCTTT.

The chain combines TRBV7-9 with TRBJ2-7; 8 nucleotides agree with TRBD2. The junction had 5 bases not matched to a gene; V was cut back by 5 bases and J by 2 bases. The CDR3 sequence is 14 residues long. CDR1 and CDR2 from the germline V gene are SEHNR and FQNEAQ (reference sequence). The CDR3 nucleotides read TGTGCCAGCAGCCCCTCGGGACTAGCCTACGAGCAGTACTTC. This gives the protein CASSPSGLAYEQYF.

This chain uses TRBV6-6 with TRBJ2-6, with 7 bases lining up with TRBD1. Germline V lookup: CDR1 MNHNY, CDR2 SVGAGI (reference sequence). Losses at the gene ends were 5 bases for V and 0 bases for J; bases not matched to a gene: 4. The CDR3 loop spans 16 amino acids. The CDR3 nucleotides are TGTGCCAGCAGTACAACAGGGGCCTCTGGGGCCAACGTCCTGACTTTC. This gives the protein CASSTTGASGANVLTF.

This chain uses TRBV5-1 with TRBJ2-7; perhaps TRBD1 as D (5 bases). Germline loops: CDR1 SGHRS, CDR2 YFSETQ. This CDR3 contains 14 residues. V lost 5 bases to trimming and J lost 2 bases, with 14 bases between them. CDR3 sequence reads: CASSSQGSTYEQYF. The DNA for the CDR3 is TGCGCCAGCAGTTCCCAGGGATCGACCTACGAGCAGTACTTC.

The V gene is TRBV5-6, the J gene TRBJ1-6; a weak D match, TRBD1 (6 bases). Germline CDR1 is SGHDT and CDR2 is YYEEEE. Trimming left V 5 bases short and J 11 bases short, with 23 bases between. CDR3 length equals 16 residues. This CDR3 is CASSVPEAGDLAPLHF. The CDR3 DNA reads as TGTGCCAGCAGTGTCCCCGAGGCAGGGGATCTGGCACCCCTCCACTTT.

This chain links TRBV5-1 with TRBJ2-5; D gene ambiguous. Trimming removed 0 bases at V and 5 bases at J, with 8 bases between. The germline V gene encodes CDR1 SGHRS and CDR2 YFSETQ. The CDR3 runs to 13 residues. The CDR3 protein is CASSLGSGETQYF. For the CDR3, the DNA is TGCGCCAGCAGCTTGGGGTCTGGGGAGACCCAGTACTTC.

CDR3 residues: CASSKVDSRETQYF. The CDR3 nucleotides read TGTGCCAGCAGCAAAGTGGACAGTCGGGAGACCCAGTACTTC. The V call is TRBV21-1, the J call TRBJ2-5; TRBD1, the table's D call, was not compared with the DNA. TRBV21-1 is assigned pseudogene status. This CDR3 spans 14 amino acids.

The rearrangement links TRBV5-1 to TRBJ1-1; no definite D call. CDR3 size: 15 residues. The germline V and J ends were trimmed by 0 bases and 5 bases, with 14 bases remaining between them. CDR1 SGHRS and CDR2 YFSETQ come from the germline V gene. The CDR3 protein is CASSLGVLTSTEAFF. The CDR3 nucleotides are TGCGCCAGCAGCTTGGGCGTTCTAACATCGACTGAAGCTTTCTTT.

This clone was seen just once. The chain couples TRBV5-1 to TRBJ2-5, with 14 bases matching TRBD2. Germline-derived CDR1 and CDR2 are SGHRS and YFSETQ. The length of the CDR3 is 15 residues. Trimming removed 5 bases from V and 1 base from J; junction bases left unmatched: 1. DNA of the CDR3: TGCGCCAGCAGGACTAGCGGGGGGGCCCAAGAGACCCAGTACTTC. Translation gives CASRTSGGAQETQYF.

The V gene is TRBV13, the J gene TRBJ2-3, with 7 bases aligning to TRBD2. The CDR3 spans 16 residues. Trimming cost V 1 base and J 3 bases; bases outside gene matches: 7. Germline CDR1 is PRHDT and CDR2 is FYEKMQ (reference sequence). CDR3 in DNA: TGTGCCAGCAGCTTAGAGGGGCGGGGGAGGACAGATACGCAGTATTTT. As protein: CASSLEGRGRTDTQYF.

This chain joins TRBV6-1 and TRBJ1-2, with a weak D call TRBD1 (5 bases). The V and J ends lost 3 bases and 5 bases respectively, with 16 bases between them. The CDR3 is 15 amino acids. Germline CDR1 is MNHNS and CDR2 is SASEGT. The CDR3 nucleotides read TGTGCCAGCAGTGAGAGGGTCAAAGGGGCTTATGGCTACACCTTC. As protein: CASSERVKGAYGYTF.

This chain uses TRBV27 with TRBJ2-7; 8 positions agree with TRBD2. The CDR3 runs to 16 residues. V trimming: 8 bases; J trimming: 0 bases; junction bases outside the gene matches: 12. Germline V gene lookup returns CDR1 MNHEY and CDR2 SMNVEV (reference sequence). The CDR3 loop reads CASGIASGLSSYEQYF. The CDR3 nucleotides are TGTGCCAGCGGCATAGCTAGCGGGTTGAGCTCCTACGAGCAGTACTTC.

This rearrangement joins TRBV7-9 to TRBJ1-2; weak D call: TRBD1 (5 bases). Germline lookup yields CDR1 SEHNR and CDR2 FQNEAQ (reference sequence). Trimming removed 2 bases at V and 7 bases at J, with 17 bases between. The CDR3 contains 15 residues. CDR3 amino acids: CASSLIGESQSGYTF. DNA of the CDR3: TGTGCCAGCAGCTTAATAGGGGAGTCTCAATCTGGCTACACCTTC.

The rearrangement joins TRBV21-1 to TRBJ2-1; TRBD1, the D gene given by the table, was not confirmed from the DNA. TRBV21-1 is a pseudogene. CDR3 size: 19 residues. CDR3 region: CASLPLDRGDTDSYNEQFF. Here the CDR3 DNA reads TGTGCCAGCCTACCTCTGGACAGGGGGGACACGGACTCCTACAATGAGCAGTTCTTC.

The chain is built from TRBV5-6 and TRBJ2-6; no firm D call. Trimming cost V 4 bases and J 2 bases, with 13 bases left between them. The CDR3 has 16 residues. Germline CDR1 and CDR2: SGHDT and YYEEEE. The CDR3 nucleotides are TGTGCCAGCAGCGGGATGGGAATAGCTGGGGCCAACGTCCTGACTTTC. Translation: CASSGMGIAGANVLTF. The full variable domain, completed using reference TRBV5-6 and TRBJ2-6, is DAGVTQSPTHLIKTRGQQVTLRCSPKSGHDTVSWYQQALGQGPQFIFQYYEEEERQRGNFPDRFSGHQFPNYSSELNVNALLLGDSALYLCASSGMGIAGANVLTFGAGSRLTVL.

The chain joins TRBV6-1 to TRBJ2-4; D unclear. The V end lost 3 bases, the J end lost 9 bases, and 15 bases lay between the germline ends. Germline V gives CDR1 MNHNS, CDR2 SASEGT. The CDR3 loop spans 14 amino acids. The CDR3 bases are TGTGCCAGCAGTGACTTGCAGCCAGCCCCCATTCAGTACTTC. Protein: CASSDLQPAPIQYF.

The chain carries TRBV27 and TRBJ1-1, with D possibly matching TRBD1 (5 bases). CDR1 MNHEY and CDR2 SMNVEV come from the germline V gene (reference sequence). V was shortened by 7 bases and J by 4 bases, with 22 bases between the two germline ends. This CDR3 has 16 amino acids. CDR3 loop: CASNSEMGGARTEAFF. In nucleotides, the CDR3 is TGTGCCAGCAACTCCGAAATGGGAGGGGCGCGCACTGAAGCTTTCTTT.

The chain links TRBV6-5 to TRBJ1-5; a weak D match, TRBD1 (6 bases). Germline loops: CDR1 MNHEY, CDR2 SVGAGI. The CDR3 has 14 amino acids. The V and J ends lost 4 bases and 4 bases respectively, with 11 bases between them. This chain's CDR3 is CASSSGQPNQPQHF. The DNA of the CDR3 is TGTGCCAGCAGTTCGGGACAACCTAATCAGCCCCAGCATTTT.

This clone was seen just once. The rearrangement uses TRBV4-2 and TRBJ1-2; D unclear. Germline-derived CDR1 and CDR2 are LGHNA and YNFKEQ. The V gene lost 1 base and the J gene lost 2 bases, with 8 bases spanning the gap. This CDR3 spans 14 amino acids. The CDR3: CASSQGTQNYGYTF. The CDR3 bases are TGTGCCAGCAGCCAAGGGACCCAGAACTATGGCTACACCTTC.

This chain links TRBV5-1 with TRBJ2-1; D gene unclear. Germline V gene lookup returns CDR1 SGHRS and CDR2 YFSETQ. This CDR3 has 13 residues. V lost 2 bases and J 9 bases, leaving 12 bases between the germline ends. Here the CDR3 reads CASSFVIMGEQFF. The CDR3 DNA follows: TGCGCCAGCAGCTTTGTAATTATGGGTGAGCAGTTCTTC.